This T cell receptor beta chain appears in the sequencing data of a study of Ad26.COV2.S vaccination and SARS-CoV-2 variants. TCRdb keeps only in-frame clones here, not all; method: immunoSEQ multiplex PCR. The sample has some 190,000 clones; roughly nine tenths are singletons. General study points: Responses of spike-specific T cells (both CD8+ and CD4+) reportedly showed substantial breadth after vaccination.

With respect to this clone: Its antigen is unidentified.

This CDR3 contains 11 residues. Trimming took 10 bases from V and 7 from J, leaving 11 bases between them. The germline CDR1 and CDR2 sequences are LNHDA and SQIVND (reference sequence). Sample: peripheral blood, taken after recovery from COVID-19. The clonotype comes from a human donor who had recovered from COVID-19. The chain employs TRBV19 and TRBJ2-1, with D uncertain. This chain's CDR3 is CATGLGNEQFF. Here the CDR3 DNA reads TGTGCCACCGGGCTCGGGAATGAGCAGTTCTTC.